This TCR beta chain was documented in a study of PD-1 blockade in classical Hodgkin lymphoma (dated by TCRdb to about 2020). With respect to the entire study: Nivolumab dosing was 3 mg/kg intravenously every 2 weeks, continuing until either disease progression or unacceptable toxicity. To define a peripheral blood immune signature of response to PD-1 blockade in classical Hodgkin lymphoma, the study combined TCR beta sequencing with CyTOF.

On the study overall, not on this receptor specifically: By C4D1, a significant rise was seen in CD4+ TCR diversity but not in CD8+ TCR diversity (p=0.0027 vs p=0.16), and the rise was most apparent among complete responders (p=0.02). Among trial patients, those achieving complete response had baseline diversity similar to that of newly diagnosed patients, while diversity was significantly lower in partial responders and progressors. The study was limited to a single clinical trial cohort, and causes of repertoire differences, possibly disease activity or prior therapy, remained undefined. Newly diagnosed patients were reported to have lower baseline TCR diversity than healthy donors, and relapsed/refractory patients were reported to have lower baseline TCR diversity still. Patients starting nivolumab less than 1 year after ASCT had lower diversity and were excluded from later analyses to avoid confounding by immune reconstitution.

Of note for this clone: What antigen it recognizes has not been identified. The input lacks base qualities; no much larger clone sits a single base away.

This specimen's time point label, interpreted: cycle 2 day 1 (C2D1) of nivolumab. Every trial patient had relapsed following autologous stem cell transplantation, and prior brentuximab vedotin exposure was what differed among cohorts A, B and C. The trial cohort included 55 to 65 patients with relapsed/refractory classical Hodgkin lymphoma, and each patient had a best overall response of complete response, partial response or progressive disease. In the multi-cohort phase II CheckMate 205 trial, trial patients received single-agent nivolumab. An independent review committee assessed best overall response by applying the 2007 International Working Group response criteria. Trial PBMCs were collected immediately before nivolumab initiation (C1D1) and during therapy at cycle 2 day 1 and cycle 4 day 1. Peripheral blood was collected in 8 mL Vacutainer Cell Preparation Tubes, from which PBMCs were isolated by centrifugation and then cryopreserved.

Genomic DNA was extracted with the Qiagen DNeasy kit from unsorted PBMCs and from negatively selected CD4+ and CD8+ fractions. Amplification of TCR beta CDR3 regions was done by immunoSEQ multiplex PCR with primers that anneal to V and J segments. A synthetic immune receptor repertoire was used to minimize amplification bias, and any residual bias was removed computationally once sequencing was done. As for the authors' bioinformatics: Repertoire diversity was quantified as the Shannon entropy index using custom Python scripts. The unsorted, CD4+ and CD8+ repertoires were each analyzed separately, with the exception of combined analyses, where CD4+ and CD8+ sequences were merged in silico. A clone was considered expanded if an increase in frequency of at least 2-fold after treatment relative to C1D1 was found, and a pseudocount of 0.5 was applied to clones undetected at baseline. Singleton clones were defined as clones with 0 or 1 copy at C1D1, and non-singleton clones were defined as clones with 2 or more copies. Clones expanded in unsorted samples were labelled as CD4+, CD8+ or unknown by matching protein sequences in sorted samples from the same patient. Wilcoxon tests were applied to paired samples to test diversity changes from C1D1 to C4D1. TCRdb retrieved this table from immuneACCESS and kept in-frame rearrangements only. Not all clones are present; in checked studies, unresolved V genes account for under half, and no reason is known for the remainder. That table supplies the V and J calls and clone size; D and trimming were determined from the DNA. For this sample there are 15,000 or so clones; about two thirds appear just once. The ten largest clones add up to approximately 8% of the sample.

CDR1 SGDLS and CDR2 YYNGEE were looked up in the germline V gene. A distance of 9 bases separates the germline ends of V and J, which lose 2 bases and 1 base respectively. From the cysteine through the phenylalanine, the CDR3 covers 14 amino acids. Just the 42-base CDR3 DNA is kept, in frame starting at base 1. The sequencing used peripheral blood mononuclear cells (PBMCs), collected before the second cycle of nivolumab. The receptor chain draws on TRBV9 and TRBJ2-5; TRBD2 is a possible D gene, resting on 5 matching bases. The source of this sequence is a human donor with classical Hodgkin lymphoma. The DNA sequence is TGTGCCAGCAGCGTCTCGGGGATCCAAGAGACCCAGTACTTC. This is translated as CASSVSGIQETQYF.